Shown below are 22 T cell receptor beta chains from a single sample sequenced in a study of OX40 agonist ivuxolimab in advanced cancers. Some clones are missing from TCRdb's copy, which holds only in-frame ones; the method was immunoSEQ multiplex PCR. The top ten hold around 0.51% of the sample, which has about 73,000 clones, 75% to 95% seen once. Sequencing was performed on CD4+ or CD8+ T cells sorted from blood, taken in a trial of the OX40 agonist ivuxolimab. The source of these receptors is an adult with an advanced solid tumor such as melanoma, head and neck, liver or kidney cancer.

The chain uses TRBV6-1 and TRBJ2-7; D not certain. Deletions cut 2 bases from V and 4 bases from J, with 6 bases between. The CDR3 sequence is 12 residues long. Per the germline V gene, CDR1 is MNHNS and CDR2 is SASEGT. CDR3 region: CASSEWRYEQYF. CDR3 coding DNA: TGTGCCAGCAGTGAATGGCGATACGAGCAGTACTTC.

This chain uses TRBV28 with TRBJ2-1, with D possibly being TRBD1 (7 bases). Germline V gene sequence: CDR1 MDHEN, CDR2 SYDVKM. Trimming removed 7 bases at V and 6 bases at J, with 13 bases between. The CDR3 runs to 13 residues. CDR3 in amino acids: CASKSGGGNEQFF. CDR3 DNA sequence: TGTGCCAGCAAATCAGGGGGAGGCAATGAGCAGTTCTTC.

V and J are TRBV6-1 and TRBJ2-5; 10 bases align to TRBD2. The CDR3 sequence is 16 residues long. CDR1 is MNHNS, CDR2 SASEGT, per germline. V lost 4 bases and J lost 5; bases outside the gene matches: 10. The CDR3 sequence is CASSAKSGRAWETQYF. CDR3 in DNA: TGTGCCAGCAGTGCCAAAAGCGGGAGGGCCTGGGAGACCCAGTACTTC.

The chain uses TRBV28 and TRBJ2-7; tentative D call: TRBD2 (5 bases). V was clipped by 7 bases and J by 0 bases, with 16 bases between them. CDR1 and CDR2 (germline): MDHEN, SYDVKM. CDR3 length equals 15 residues. This CDR3 is CASTRSGSSSYEQYF. The CDR3 coding sequence is TGTGCCAGCACCAGAAGCGGATCGAGCTCCTACGAGCAGTACTTC.

The gene calls are TRBV19 and TRBJ2-2; 9 bases are shared with TRBD1. V trimming: 4 bases; J trimming: 4 bases; junction bases outside the gene matches: 1. In germline, CDR1 is LNHDA, CDR2 SQIVND (reference sequence). The CDR3 totals 14 residues. CDR3 coding DNA: TGTGCCAGTAGTACGGACAGGGGCACCGGGGAGCTGTTTTTT. Protein sequence: CASSTDRGTGELFF.

This chain links TRBV10-3 with TRBJ2-2, with 11 bases fitting TRBD2. CDR3 size: 16 residues. V gave up 2 bases and J gave up 3 bases; unmatched junction bases: 2. CDR1 is ENHRY and CDR2 is SYGVKD in the germline V gene. The CDR3 sequence is CAISEIAGGHTGELFF. The CDR3 nucleotides read TGTGCCATCAGTGAGATAGCGGGAGGGCACACCGGGGAGCTGTTTTTT.

This clone occurred once. The V call is TRBV19, the J call TRBJ1-5, with D maybe TRBD1 (6 bases). V was shortened by 8 bases and J by 3 bases, with 14 bases between the two germline ends. Germline V CDR1 and CDR2: LNHDA, SQIVND (reference sequence). The CDR3 is 14 residues long. The CDR3 coding sequence is TGTGCCAGTGGTAACCGGGACAACAATCAGCCCCAGCATTTT. Translation: CASGNRDNNQPQHF. The whole variable domain, filled in from reference TRBV19 and TRBJ1-5, reads DGGITQSPKYLFRKEGQNVTLSCEQNLNHDAMYWYRQDPGQGLRLIYYSQIVNDFQKGDIAEGYSVSREKKESFPLTVTSAQKNPTAFYLCASGNRDNNQPQHFGDGTRLSIL.

The chain recombines TRBV18 with TRBJ2-7; 9 bases are shared with TRBD1. The CDR3 loop spans 15 amino acids. V was clipped by 0 bases and J by 2 bases; unmatched bases: 2. CDR1 KGHSH and CDR2 LQKENI come from the germline V gene. The CDR3, as DNA: TGTGCCAGCTCACCACCGTGGGACAGGGCCTACGAGCAGTACTTC. Translated, it gives CASSPPWDRAYEQYF.

V and J are TRBV21-1 and TRBJ1-1; whether TRBD1, the table's D call, matches the DNA was not checked. TRBV21-1 represents a pseudogene. The CDR3 is 15 residues long. CDR3 bases: TGTGCCAGCAGCAAAGAGGGACAGACGAACACTGAAGCTTTCTTT. It yields the protein CASSKEGQTNTEAFF.

The chain joins TRBV4-3 to TRBJ2-6; 11 positions agree with TRBD1. The CDR3 totals 17 residues. Looked up from germline, CDR1 is LGHNA and CDR2 is YSLEER. After removal of 2 bases from V and 2 bases from J, the junction contained 2 bases not matched to a gene. Written as DNA, the CDR3 is TGCGCCAGCAGCCAAAGGACAGGGGGCACTGGGGCCAACGTCCTGACTTTC. Translating gives CASSQRTGGTGANVLTF.

The genes are TRBV6-6 and TRBJ2-2; 7 bases map to TRBD2. The CDR3 is made up of 15 amino acids. Germline V gene data show CDR1 as MNHNY and CDR2 as SVGAGI (reference sequence). Germline trimming cut 5 bases from V and 2 bases from J; bases unmatched to any gene: 5. The CDR3 sequence: CASSRSGFNTGELFF. DNA of the CDR3: TGTGCCAGCAGTCGTAGCGGGTTCAACACCGGGGAGCTGTTTTTT.

The rearrangement links TRBV28 to TRBJ1-1, with TRBD1 matching 9 bases. This CDR3 comprises 17 residues. Germline values: CDR1 MDHEN, CDR2 SYDVKM. The trim removed 3 bases at V and 0 bases at J, leaving 8 bases unmatched. The CDR3 spells CASSFLQGANVNTEAFF. In DNA form, the CDR3 reads TGTGCCAGCAGTTTCCTACAGGGGGCCAACGTGAACACTGAAGCTTTCTTT.

The chain employs TRBV19 and TRBJ1-2; tentative D call: TRBD1 (6 bases). Germline V gene lookup returns CDR1 LNHDA and CDR2 SQIVND (reference sequence). V lost 3 bases and J 5 bases, leaving 13 bases between the germline ends. This CDR3 spans 14 amino acids. CDR3 in amino acids: CASSIRTARYGYTF. The CDR3 nucleotides are TGTGCCAGTAGTATTAGGACAGCGCGTTATGGCTACACCTTC.

This chain joins TRBV29-1 and TRBJ1-1, with D hard to call. Trimming stripped 5 bases from V and 0 bases from J, with 10 bases between. This CDR3 spans 13 amino acids. Germline loops: CDR1 SQVTM, CDR2 ANQGSEA. DNA of the CDR3: TGCAGCGTTAACGACAAAATGAACACTGAAGCTTTCTTT. As protein: CSVNDKMNTEAFF.

The rearrangement links TRBV28 to TRBJ2-3; 8 bases fit TRBD1. CDR1 and CDR2 (germline): MDHEN, SYDVKM. The CDR3 contains 15 residues. V was pared by 4 bases and J by 1 base, with 4 bases of the junction left unmatched. The CDR3 nucleotides read TGTGCCAGCAGTTCACCCAGGGGGCGCACAGATACGCAGTATTTT. The encoded protein is CASSSPRGRTDTQYF.

The chain recombines TRBV5-1 with TRBJ1-3; the match to TRBD1 covers 7 bases. The CDR3 sequence is 15 residues long. Germline values: CDR1 SGHRS, CDR2 YFSETQ. V shed 0 bases and J 2 bases; nucleotides not matched to a gene: 2. CDR3 DNA: TGCGCCAGCAGCTTGGACAGGGGAGCTGGAAACACCATATATTTT. As protein: CASSLDRGAGNTIYF.

The V and J genes are TRBV5-8 and TRBJ1-5; D remains ambiguous. The germline V and J ends were trimmed by 0 bases and 0 bases, with 7 bases remaining between them. Germline CDR1 SGHTS, CDR2 YDEGEE. CDR3 length equals 15 residues. The CDR3 spells CASSLVTLSNQPQHF. Written as DNA, the CDR3 is TGTGCCAGCAGCTTGGTTACACTTAGCAATCAGCCCCAGCATTTT.

This chain uses TRBV18 with TRBJ2-3; the D is unclear. Per the germline V gene, CDR1 is KGHSH and CDR2 is LQKENI. Between the trimmed V and J ends, which lost 5 bases and 3 bases, there was a span of 9 bases. This CDR3 is built from 13 residues. CDR3 in DNA: TGTGCCAGCTCATCCCTCATAACAGATACGCAGTATTTT. This codes for CASSSLITDTQYF.

This chain's CDR3 is CASSHTQGTGELFF. The CDR3 DNA reads TGTGCCAGCAGCCACACTCAGGGGACCGGGGAGCTGTTTTTT. The gene calls are TRBV7-2 and TRBJ2-2, with a tentative D call TRBD1 (6 bases). The CDR3 length is 14 residues. V was cut by 5 bases and J by 5 bases, with 12 bases left in between. Germline V gene sequence: CDR1 SGHTA, CDR2 FQGNSA.

This chain links TRBV29-1 with TRBJ2-5, with 7 bases matching TRBD1. Germline CDR1 reads SQVTM; CDR2 reads ANQGSEA. The CDR3 sequence is 14 residues long. Losses at the gene ends were 7 bases for V and 4 bases for J; bases not matched to a gene: 12. CDR3 protein: CSGELTGIGETQYF. The CDR3 region has the DNA TGCAGCGGGGAGCTGACAGGGATTGGAGAGACCCAGTACTTC.

The rearrangement links TRBV11-2 to TRBJ2-2, with no clear D. The V and J ends lost 1 base and 5 bases respectively, with 5 bases between them. Germline CDR1 is SGHAT and CDR2 is FQNNGV. CDR3 length: 13 amino acids. CDR3 in DNA: TGTGCCAGCAGCTTAGCGATTACCGGGGAGCTGTTTTTT. Translation: CASSLAITGELFF.

J is TRBJ1-4 and V is TRBV27; D unclear. The CDR3 totals 14 residues. Germline V lookup: CDR1 MNHEY, CDR2 SMNVEV (reference sequence). V was pared by 7 bases and J by 1 base, with 10 bases between. CDR3 region: CASKSYGTNEKLFF. CDR3 DNA: TGTGCCAGCAAGTCTTACGGAACTAATGAAAAACTGTTTTTT.